This T cell receptor (beta chain) was found in a study of blood T cell repertoires in COVID-19. As for the study in general: Italy, Spain and the United States were the sources of the convalescent and acute COVID-19 samples.

Produced via immunoSEQ multiplex PCR; TCRdb's table is partial and in-frame only. The table has tens of thousands of clones, over 65% seen once; the top ten hold around 60%. J lost 8 bases, V lost 6 bases, and 9 bases had no gene match. The CDR3 runs 14 residues. Germline V lookup: CDR1 MNHEY, CDR2 SVGAGI. The chain employs TRBV6-5 and TRBJ1-2; 10 nucleotides match TRBD1. Sample: peripheral blood. The source of this sequence is a man older than 75 with acute or convalescent COVID-19. The CDR3 reads CASSIGQGEGGYTF. The CDR3 DNA reads as TGTGCCAGCAGCATCGGACAGGGGGAGGGAGGCTACACCTTC.